This T cell receptor (beta chain) was observed in a study of T cell responses to AZD1222 COVID-19 vaccine. Note on this clone: The antigen is not known.

Whole-study findings and limits: The study identified only five to seven AZD1222 recipients as seropositive at baseline. Recipients of two AZD1222 doses showed rising Spike-specific TCR breadth and depth. Donors in the cohort were predominantly white British and more often female, and clonal diversity was possibly underestimated. Nearly half of spike-specific TCRs reportedly go after variant regions that carry no mutations.

Germline loops: CDR1 MGHRA, CDR2 YSYEKL. The CDR3 sequence is 13 residues long. V was pared by 1 base and J by 5 bases, with 9 bases between. Sequenced by immunoSEQ multiplex PCR; TCRdb stores in-frame clones only, minus some. The table has about 70,000 clones, roughly 85% seen once. The chain joins TRBV4-1 to TRBJ2-7; no definite D call. The source material was peripheral blood, sampled on day 0 of AZD1222 vaccination. This receptor was taken from an adult in good health. CDR3 protein: CASSQGFFDEQYF. CDR3 nucleotide sequence: TGCGCCAGCAGCCAAGGATTTTTCGACGAGCAGTACTTC.